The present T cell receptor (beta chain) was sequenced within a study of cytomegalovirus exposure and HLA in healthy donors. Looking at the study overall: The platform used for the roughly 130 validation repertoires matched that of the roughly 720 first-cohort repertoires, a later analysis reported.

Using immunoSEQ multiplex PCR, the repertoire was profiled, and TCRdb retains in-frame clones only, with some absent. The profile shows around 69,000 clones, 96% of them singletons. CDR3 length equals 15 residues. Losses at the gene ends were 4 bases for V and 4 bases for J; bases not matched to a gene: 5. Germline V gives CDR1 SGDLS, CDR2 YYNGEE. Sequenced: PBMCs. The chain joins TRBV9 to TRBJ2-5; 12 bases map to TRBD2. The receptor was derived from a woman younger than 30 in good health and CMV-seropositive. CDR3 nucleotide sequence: TGTGCCAGCAGCCTACTAGCGGGAGGAGGAGAGACCCAGTACTTC. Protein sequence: CASSLLAGGGETQYF.